This T cell receptor beta chain comes out of a study of T cell responses to AZD1222 COVID-19 vaccine. Broader study findings: Females outnumbered males among donors, who were mostly white British; clonal diversity was possibly underestimated. Sampled repertoires all dated from after the peak T cell response. Among AZD1222 vaccinees, only five to seven were seropositive at baseline. Rises in breadth and depth of Spike-specific TCRs came after two AZD1222 doses.

On this clone itself: The target antigen is unknown.

Data came from immunoSEQ multiplex PCR; TCRdb stores just in-frame clones and leaves some out. The sample yields some 110,000 clones, 93% seen once. CDR3 length equals 13 residues. Germline lookup yields CDR1 KGHDR and CDR2 SFDVKD. Trimming took 10 bases from V and 4 from J; bases not matched to a gene: 5. The V call is TRBV24-1, the J call TRBJ2-1; 8 nucleotides agree with TRBD2. Sequencing was performed on peripheral blood, taken on day 0 of AZD1222 vaccination. The sequence derives from an adult in good health. Here the CDR3 DNA reads TGTGCCACAGCGGGGGTAGTTTACAATGAGCAGTTCTTC. Translating it yields CATAGVVYNEQFF.